This TCR beta chain was found in a study of shared T cell receptors in the human thymus. V shed 6 bases, J shed 2 bases, and the junction held 4 bases outside the gene matches. The CDR3 has 14 residues. The germline gives CDR1 MRHNA, CDR2 SNTAGT. TCRdb's copy holds only in-frame clones and misses some; the assay was immunoSEQ multiplex PCR. The sample records hundreds of thousands of clones, approximately 95% being singletons. The sequence derives from a human donor. The rearrangement joins TRBV6-4 to TRBJ2-3; 8 bases are shared with TRBD2. Input material: thymocytes. The chain's CDR3 is CASRTSANTDTQYF. The CDR3 DNA reads as TGTGCCAGCAGGACTAGCGCGAACACAGATACGCAGTATTTT.